The rows below give T cell receptor beta chains drawn from one sample of a study of T cell changes during pregnancy in multiple sclerosis. Clones were sequenced by immunoSEQ multiplex PCR, and TCRdb holds only the in-frame ones, with some missing. The table has tens of thousands of clones, approximately 90% seen once. This material consisted of peripheral blood, taken in the third trimester of pregnancy. The receptors were sampled from a female donor with multiple sclerosis, enrolled in a pregnancy study. Both conserved end residues are trimmed from each CDR3.

v_gene	j_gene	CDR3aa
TRBV11-2	TRBJ2-5	ASSSRSGRALETQY
TRBV7-9	TRBJ2-3	ASSPRVDQFPDTQY
TRBV29-1	TRBJ1-1	SVRRDSSTEAF
TRBV5-1	TRBJ2-7	ASSKSGGKNPSSYEQY
TRBV28	TRBJ2-1	ASSLSLDRVNEQF
TRBV30	TRBJ2-7	AWSAAGRPYKYEQY
TRBV7-9	TRBJ1-4	ASRPGALGKLF
TRBV6-6	TRBJ2-5	ASAGETQY
TRBV7-3	TRBJ2-1	ASSRNTLANEQF
TRBV7-3	TRBJ2-1	ASSPTLDRFEQF
TRBV5-5	TRBJ2-1	ASSPPGGRANEQF
TRBV2	TRBJ1-6	ASSYRGGESPLH
TRBV9	TRBJ2-2	ASSEKTGVRTGELF
TRBV14	TRBJ2-2	ASSQSGRSTGELF
TRBV29-1	TRBJ2-2	SVGGLAGPVTGELF
TRBV6-5	TRBJ2-7	AISRRGGEQY
TRBV5-1	TRBJ2-3	ASSPESLITDTQY
TRBV6-1	TRBJ2-1	ASRTGQGTNEQF
TRBV18	TRBJ2-7	ASSPGGGYYEQY
TRBV5-3	TRBJ1-4	ARSIDRDDNEKLF
TRBV6-6	TRBJ2-7	ASSSGQTSYEQY
TRBV5-1	TRBJ2-1	ASSLVAAAYNEQF
TRBV29-1	TRBJ2-7	SVDLGSPTYEQY
TRBV6-1	TRBJ2-1	ASSEARELTYNEQF
TRBV27	TRBJ1-2	ASSSGREYSMGYT
TRBV19	TRBJ1-5	ASTQGQVLGQPQH
TRBV18	TRBJ1-5	ASSPTAGTGLGQPQH
TRBV5-1	TRBJ2-1	ASSASSSSYNEQF
TRBV9	TRBJ2-7	ASSERLERTEQY
TRBV6-1	TRBJ2-7	ASSEAGGGYEQY
TRBV29-1	TRBJ2-7	SVDRQGSYEQY
TRBV5-4	TRBJ2-7	ASSYGTVSYEQY
TRBV6-6	TRBJ1-5	ASSPPGGKDQPQH
TRBV29-1	TRBJ1-2	SVRTGEWDYGYT
TRBV29-1	TRBJ2-1	SVVPAGLPYNEQF
TRBV5-5	TRBJ1-2	ASSLTPGQGSSNYGYT
TRBV7-2	TRBJ2-2	ASSSTGVDTGELF
TRBV4-1	TRBJ1-2	ASSQDSTGLIYGYT
TRBV4-1	TRBJ2-7	ASRVGQGNYEQY
TRBV2	TRBJ1-2	ASRGRTGDVGGYT
TRBV28	TRBJ1-5	ASRGGSNQPQH
TRBV14	TRBJ2-1	ASSQKRLAGLNNEQF
TRBV7-9	TRBJ2-2	ASTSLAGGTGELF
TRBV27	TRBJ2-2	ASRGTVNTGELF
TRBV9	TRBJ2-3	ASSPGTYTDTQY
TRBV4-1	TRBJ2-5	ASRLYGTEAAETQY
TRBV25-1	TRBJ1-2	ASSVASSGYT
TRBV30	TRBJ2-1	AWTPWEGLVEHEQF
TRBV7-2	TRBJ1-1	ASSFIRVTEAF
TRBV5-4	TRBJ2-1	ASSSPGLAENEQF
TRBV25-1	TRBJ2-1	ASTQGTSGSWYNEQF